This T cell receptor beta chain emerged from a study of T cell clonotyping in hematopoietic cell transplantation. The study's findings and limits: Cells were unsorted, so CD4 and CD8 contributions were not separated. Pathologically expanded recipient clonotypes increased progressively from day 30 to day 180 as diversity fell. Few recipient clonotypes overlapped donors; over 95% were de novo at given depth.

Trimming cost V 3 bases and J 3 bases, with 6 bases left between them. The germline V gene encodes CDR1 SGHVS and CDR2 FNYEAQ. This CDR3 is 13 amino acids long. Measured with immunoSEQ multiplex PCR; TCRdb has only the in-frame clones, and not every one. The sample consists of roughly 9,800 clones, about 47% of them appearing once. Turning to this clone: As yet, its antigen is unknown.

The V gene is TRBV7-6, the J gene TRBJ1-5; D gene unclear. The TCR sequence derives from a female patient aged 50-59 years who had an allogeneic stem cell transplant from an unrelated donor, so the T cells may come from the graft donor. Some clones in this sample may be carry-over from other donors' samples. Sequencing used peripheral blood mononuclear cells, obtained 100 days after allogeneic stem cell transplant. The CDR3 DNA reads TGTGCCAGCAGCTTTTCAGACAATCAGCCCCAGCATTTT. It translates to CASSFSDNQPQHF.